This T cell receptor beta chain was found in a study of OX40 agonist ivuxolimab in advanced cancers. Any history of autoimmune disease or systemic immunosuppression disqualified patients. This clone has a single count. Germline CDR1 reads MNHEY; CDR2 reads SVGAGI. The CDR3 has 13 residues. Trimming shortened V by 6 bases and J by 2 bases, and 10 bases separated the two germline ends. Generated by immunoSEQ multiplex PCR, the TCRdb table keeps only in-frame clones and is missing some. This table has over 45,000 clones, about 83% appearing once. V usage is TRBV6-5 and J usage is TRBJ1-1; D might be TRBD1 (6 bases). The TCR comes from an adult with an advanced solid tumor such as melanoma, head and neck, liver or kidney cancer. The material sequenced was CD4+ or CD8+ T cells sorted from blood, taken in a trial of the OX40 agonist ivuxolimab. The CDR3 DNA is TGTGCCAGCAGGGGGGCCTCAAACACTGAAGCTTTCTTT. Translating it yields CASRGASNTEAFF.